This record covers a single T cell receptor (beta chain). This clonotype was observed a handful of times. Its antigen is still unknown. Base qualities are not at hand, and no much larger clone is one base apart. Every donor was a healthy Caucasian. Three pairs of female monozygotic twins, all aged about 18 to 30 years, made up the twin cohort. CD4+ and CD8+ T cell populations were isolated with positive isolation kits from Invitrogen. The source of the sample is a study of identical twins (TCRdb year 2016). For the study in its entirety: TCR alpha and beta repertoires from monozygotic twins, unrelated adults of various ages and cord blood were deep-sequenced to test whether fetal clonotypes persist. Replicate twin experiments were performed at different times using different library preparation protocols to rule out contamination.

At the junction V is shortened by 3 bases and J by 3 bases, with 5 bases in between. The CDR1 and CDR2 encoded by the germline V gene (reference sequence) are DFQATT and SNEGSKA. From cysteine to phenylalanine, the CDR3 is 11 amino acids long. Only the CDR3 portion is preserved as DNA: 33 bases, with reading frame beginning at the first base. The receptor library was made with 5' RACE. TCRdb records Illumina HiSeq 2000 as the sequencer. Template switching added a universal primer binding site, and the final cDNA carried a unique molecular identifier that allowed TCR cDNA molecules to be counted accurately. First-strand cDNA for TCR alpha and beta chains was synthesized from specific primers in the conserved constant-segment region. Each cDNA library was double barcoded, with a SMART-Mk sample barcode plus Illumina barcodes, to control for contamination. TruSeq adapter sequences, together with Illumina sample barcodes, were added in two successive PCR steps. TCR alpha and beta cDNA libraries were sequenced on the Illumina HiSeq platform with custom primers. Regarding the original processing steps: Unique molecular identifiers were extracted from raw reads with MiGEC, and CDR3 positions were determined with MiXCR. For each individual, recombination models were inferred using an EM algorithm with the repgenHMM and IGoR tools. The tcR package in R was used for shared clonotype analysis, with sharing normalized by the product of cloneset sizes. To study raw recombination without the effects of thymic and clonal selection, out-of-frame nonproductive sequences were analyzed. TCRdb passed the public sequencing reads through fastp at Q25 and MiXCR, retaining productive beta sequences. Records with the same CDR3 protein are collapsed into one entry carrying the most frequent genes and DNA. The V and J calls come from TCRdb's annotation, not from the publication. This sample is represented by roughly 480,000 distinct CDR3 sequences; 20% to 30% of them were singletons. Clones ranked in the top ten supply roughly 2.8% of the sample.

The paper as a whole reports these results and caveats: Abundant cord blood beta clonotypes had fewer insertions, young adult naive repertoires showed a similar but weaker trend, and memory repertoires showed no such trend. Because the same donors could not be followed over many years, conclusions were based on cross-sectional statistical analysis. Out-of-frame TCR alpha sequences shared between twins showed an excess of low generation-probability sequences compared with coincidental sharing between unrelated individuals. Zero-insertion analyses could be partly confounded by invariant T cells such as MAIT and iNKT, although diverse VJ usage argued against such confounding for most clonotypes. A weaker excess of twin sharing was found in beta out-of-frame sequences because the signal-to-noise ratio was lowered by fewer shared sequences. Out-of-frame TCR alpha sharing in monozygotic twins was systematically underestimated by recombination models, whereas sharing between unrelated individuals was in agreement with the recombination models.

A further study also used this sample, focusing on T cells expressing NK-cell markers. The other study reports the following: Three sorted T-cell subsets (CD3+CD56+NKG2C+, CD3+CD56+NKG2C- and CD3+CD56-NKG2C+) from eight donors had their TCR beta-chain repertoires profiled. Among the eight sequenced donors, only one was HCMV-seronegative, while the other seven were HCMV-seropositive. To restrict sorting to alphabetaTCR-expressing T cells, an anti-gammadeltaTCR antibody was added in several experiments. For about 6 donors, the dominant CD3+CD56+NKG2C+ clonotypes were among the top 10 CD8+ clonotypes and accounted for about 1.0-7.5% of CD8+ T cells. Those dominant clonotypes were again the most abundant among CD3+CD56-NKG2C+ cells in a few donors, at about 28.3-60.1%. Whether the expanded NKG2C-expressing T cell clones were specific for HCMV antigens remained unclear. All eight donors whose samples were sequenced were randomly selected healthy volunteers, three of them men and five women. A commercial ELISA kit detecting HCMV-specific IgG in serum was used to determine HCMV serostatus. MIGEC was used to demultiplex reads and group the reads by UMI, and MiTCR was used to assemble and quantify clonotypes. To exclude erroneous sequences, only TCR cDNA sequences supported by at least two reads were retained. The tcR package was used for downstream repertoire analysis, with clonotypes matched between fractions based on CDR3 nucleotide sequence plus V segment. VDJmatch was used to annotate antigen specificity against VDJdb, with one amino acid substitution allowed in CDR3.

Source material: CD4+ T cells sorted from blood. The sequence is built from TRBV20-1 and TRBJ2-5, with the D gene too uncertain to name. The origin of this receptor is a woman between 18 and 29 years old in good health. The encoded CDR3 is CSASVEETQYF. The bases are TGCAGTGCTAGTGTTGAAGAGACCCAGTACTTC.